The next 11 T cell receptor beta chains were all read from a single sample in a study of blood T cell repertoires in COVID-19. Using immunoSEQ multiplex PCR, the repertoire was profiled, and TCRdb retains in-frame clones only, with some absent. This sample has approximately 190,000 clones; 88% occur once, and the top ten carry roughly 5.5%. The material sequenced was peripheral blood. Receptors were obtained from a man aged 40-55 years with active or convalescent COVID-19.

V gene TRBV6-2 or TRBV6-3 combines with J gene TRBJ2-1; 7 bases are shared with TRBD1. The CDR3 covers 15 residues. Losses at the gene ends were 2 bases for V and 7 bases for J; bases not matched to a gene: 8. Germline assignment: CDR1 MNHEY and CDR2 SVGEGT. CDR3 coding DNA: TGTGCCAGCAGTTACGGGGACAGACATTTAAATGAGCAGTTCTTC. This codes for CASSYGDRHLNEQFF.

The CDR3 DNA reads as TGTGCCAGCAGTATCACAGGGGTAGGGACCGGGGAGCTGTTTTTT. Translating gives CASSITGVGTGELFF. The rearrangement joins TRBV27 to TRBJ2-2; 7 positions agree with TRBD1. Germline CDR1 and CDR2: MNHEY and SMNVEV (reference sequence). Trimming took 5 bases from V and 5 from J; bases not matched to a gene: 8. CDR3 length: 15 amino acids.

This clone was detected once. V and J are TRBV19 and TRBJ1-1; the D is unclear. V dropped 0 bases and J dropped 8 bases, with 22 bases sitting between them. Germline V gene sequence: CDR1 LNHDA, CDR2 SQIVND (reference sequence). The CDR3 is 17 amino acids. The CDR3 spells CASSIDSSPPGFPEAFF. The CDR3 nucleotides read TGTGCCAGTAGTATAGATTCAAGCCCCCCGGGGTTTCCAGAAGCTTTCTTT.

This chain links TRBV6-5 with TRBJ2-7, with 13 bases lining up with TRBD2. This CDR3 region has 15 residues. The V segment lost 5 bases and the J segment 6 bases; nucleotides outside the gene matches: 7. CDR1 is MNHEY, CDR2 SVGAGI, per germline. DNA for the CDR3: TGTGCCAGCAGTCCCGGACTAGCGGGAGCCCCCGAGCAGTACTTC. It translates to CASSPGLAGAPEQYF.

This chain connects TRBV15 to TRBJ2-1, with TRBD1 matching 7 bases. J gave up 1 base and V 8 bases, and 5 bases lay outside the gene matches. Germline lookup yields CDR1 LNHNV and CDR2 YYDKDF (reference sequence). The CDR3 is 14 residues long. As DNA, the CDR3 is TGTGCCACCGCCAGGGGACAGTCCTACAATGAGCAGTTCTTC. Translating gives CATARGQSYNEQFF.

The chain has TRBV4-2 and TRBJ2-1; 13 bases map to TRBD2. This CDR3 has 16 amino acids. CDR1 and CDR2 (germline): LGHNA, YNFKEQ. The ends lost 2 bases at V and 8 bases at J; junction bases unmatched: 6. CDR3 nucleotide sequence: TGTGCCAGCAGCCAACCCACTAGCGGGGGGGTACATGAGCAGTTCTTC. This codes for CASSQPTSGGVHEQFF.

The gene calls are TRBV9 and TRBJ2-7, with TRBD2 matching 9 bases. Germline-derived CDR1 and CDR2 are SGDLS and YYNGEE. The V and J ends lost 2 bases and 0 bases, in that order; junction bases with no gene match: 3. This CDR3 contains 15 residues. CDR3 DNA sequence: TGTGCCAGCAGCGTTCTAGCGGGGAGCTCCTACGAGCAGTACTTC. It is translated as CASSVLAGSSYEQYF. Filled out from reference TRBV9 and TRBJ2-7, the complete variable domain reads DSGVTQTPKHLITATGQRVTLRCSPRSGDLSVYWYQQSLDQGLQFLIQYYNGEERAKGNILERFSAQQFPDLHSELNLSSLELGDSALYFCASSVLAGSSYEQYFGPGTRLTVT.

This chain joins TRBV5-6 and TRBJ1-2; tentative D call: TRBD1 (6 bases). The V gene lost 6 bases and the J gene lost 9 bases, with 30 bases spanning the gap. The CDR3 has 17 residues. Germline CDR1 reads SGHDT; CDR2 reads YYEEEE. The CDR3 DNA follows: TGTGCCAGCAACCGAGACTCGACTTCGGGGGGGGCAAGACGCTACACCTTC. Translated: CASNRDSTSGGARRYTF. Combining the CDR3 with reference TRBV5-6 and TRBJ1-2 gives the whole variable domain DAGVTQSPTHLIKTRGQQVTLRCSPKSGHDTVSWYQQALGQGPQFIFQYYEEEERQRGNFPDRFSGHQFPNYSSELNVNALLLGDSALYLCASNRDSTSGGARRYTFGSGTRLTVV.

This chain uses TRBV6-6 with TRBJ2-7; 12 bases are a match to TRBD1. Germline V CDR1 and CDR2: MNHNY, SVGAGI (reference sequence). This CDR3 comprises 15 residues. V was clipped by 2 bases and J by 4 bases; unmatched bases: 3. The CDR3 region is CASSYRDRGLYEQYF. CDR3 nucleotide sequence: TGTGCCAGCAGTTACAGGGACAGGGGGCTTTACGAGCAGTACTTC.

The chain joins TRBV28 to TRBJ2-1, with TRBD2 matching over 9 bases. Germline trimming cut 3 bases from V and 9 bases from J; bases unmatched to any gene: 6. CDR3 length equals 14 residues. CDR1 is MDHEN, CDR2 SYDVKM, per germline. The CDR3 DNA reads TGTGCCAGCAGTTTGGTAGCGGGAGAACGTGAGCAGTTCTTC. Amino acids: CASSLVAGEREQFF.

This rearrangement joins TRBV27 to TRBJ2-7; 11 bases match TRBD2. Trimming cost V 8 bases and J 2 bases; bases outside gene matches: 8. The CDR3 contains 15 residues. The germline CDR1 and CDR2 sequences are MNHEY and SMNVEV (reference sequence). The CDR3, as DNA: TGTGCCAGCGCGTCTCCTAGCGGGGGGACCTACGAGCAGTACTTC. Amino acids: CASASPSGGTYEQYF.